Given below is one T cell receptor beta chain in context. This clone was recorded only once. The clone's antigen remains unknown. Nothing much larger sits one base from this clone, and base qualities are not available. Measured from the cysteine to the phenylalanine, the CDR3 is 11 residues long. CDR3 DNA only is kept here, 33 bases in frame from base 1. The V end loses 7 bases and the J end loses 11 bases, and a stretch of 18 bases separates them. Looking up the germline V gene (reference sequence) yields CDR1 GTSNPN and CDR2 SVGIG. This entry comes from a study of cytomegalovirus exposure and HLA in healthy donors (dated by TCRdb to about 2017). Looking at the study overall: In an earlier analysis of approximately 500 of the donors, about 270 Gb of sequence data and 100 million or so unique TCR beta sequences from about 190 million T cells were reported. Around 320 gigabases of sequencing data and approximately 85 million unique TCR sequences were included in an early release covering 500 to 750 HLA-typed donors. The genetic ancestry cluster associated with self-reported Caucasian donors included over 65% of the approximately 410 genotyped donors. The study aimed to test whether signatures of past pathogen exposure could be identified by cataloging public T cell receptors. The T cell repertoires of around 730 subjects were profiled by immunosequencing and related to cytomegalovirus serostatus. Along with the approximately 700-subject first cohort, a separate validation cohort of over a hundred different subjects was used. The study combined high-throughput TCR immunosequencing, statistical association of individual TCRs with disease status, and machine learning to predict cytomegalovirus infection status. A later analysis re-analyzed previously published TCR beta repertoires from roughly 600 donors and added high-resolution HLA genotyping to study TCR occurrence patterns. The later analysis used no new phenotypic data to find candidate immune exposures, relying instead on TCR beta sequences and their occurrence across donors. An earlier analysis of several hundred of the donors applied high-throughput TCR beta sequencing to assess whether each TCR beta V gene segment acted as functional or pseudogenic. Alongside the repertoire data, information on donor age, sex, ethnicity and CMV serostatus was compiled. A later genetic analysis took genome-wide SNP genotypes for about 55% of the 666 donors and used that subset as a discovery cohort. All discovery cohort repertoires had been generated on a single sequencing platform. HLA typing included class I and class II loci at four-digit resolution. Typing coverage differed by locus: A, B, C, DRB1 and DQB1 were typed in roughly 620-630 donors, DQA1 in 522, DPA1 in roughly 590, and DPB1 in about 450. Several DR-DQ haplotypes were handled as single units for association and clustering, since linkage in the cohort was strong. Across some 400 genotyped donors of the cohort, an average of approximately 200,000 unique TCR beta nucleotide sequences per donor were sequenced, and about a sixth of those sequences were non-productive. Broader findings and caveats from the paper: The classifier was reported to diagnose cytomegalovirus status with high specificity and sensitivity in both the original and validation cohorts. According to a later genetic analysis, donors in an Asian-associated ancestry cluster had fewer N-insertions in productive TCRs than the approximately 610-donor mean. Across donors, most TCR sequences were observed very rarely, whereas some public TCRs were present in many individuals. The authors suggested that the approach could potentially be extended to other disease states and immunological phenotypes. Presence/absence analyses assumed roughly uniform sequencing depth across donors, an assumption that may not hold. According to a later analysis, TCR association rates differed among HLA loci, with DRB1 alleles showing the most associated TCRs and HLA-C alleles showing the fewest. The sequencing pipeline was judged likely to have produced a cluster of highly shared sequence variants as a technical artifact. A further reported finding was that TCR beta sequences accurately predicted the HLA-A and HLA-B alleles for most subjects in the first cohort. Assigning TCR associations to individual alleles was difficult when HLA alleles, especially DR and DQ, strongly co-occurred. A few of the identified cytomegalovirus-associated TCR beta chains were confirmed in vitro to be specific for cytomegalovirus antigens. Correlated functional status among segregating V segments might be attributable to linkage disequilibrium, but an unknown experimental factor could not be ruled out. An association between a missense DCLRE1C variant and V-gene and J-gene trimming of TCR beta chains was found in a later genetic analysis and replicated in an independent cohort. Because the 87-base-pair reads could not distinguish some IMGT-functional V segments, including TRBV6-2 and TRBV6-3, those segments were excluded. In a later analysis, most CMV-associated TCR beta chains were found to appear HLA-restricted, with HLA associations seemingly driven largely by CMV exposure. CMV serostatus was the only immune exposure information available for the cohort. Several of the top co-occurrence clusters appeared to be linked to parvovirus B19, influenza, CMV and Epstein-Barr virus, according to a later analysis. Broadly in line with IMGT annotations, most TCR beta V segments showed up in productive rearrangements about 90% or about 30% of the time in an earlier analysis of a few hundred of the donors. The study listed 150 to 200 TCR beta chains as associated with cytomegalovirus. At a false discovery rate of 0.05, a later analysis linked approximately 18,000 TCR beta sequences to specific HLA alleles. Only TCR beta chains were sequenced in this cohort, and the absence of alpha or paired-chain data limited detectable features. Because counts were too low, 15 or so rarely observed V segments, including chromosome 9 orphons, were excluded from the earlier analysis of roughly 580 of the donors. Because HLA typing was missing for some donors at each locus, association tests included only the typed subset. Compared with equally common non-associated chains, HLA-associated TCR beta chains in a later analysis were more clonally expanded and had lower generation probabilities.

The cohort comprised hundreds of healthy bone marrow donors. Cohort members were all nominally healthy when sampled, although unrecorded immune exposures were likely present. The donor was CMV seronegative and belonged to the group of 352 seronegative cohort members. A peripheral blood sample was collected from each donor, and TCR beta sequencing was performed on peripheral blood mononuclear cells. The Qiagen DNeasy Blood Extraction Kit was used to extract genomic DNA from the blood cell samples. Libraries were constructed by the immunoSEQ multiplex PCR assay. For the multiplex PCR, a mixture combining 60 forward primers for TCR Vbeta segments and 13 reverse primers for TCR Jbeta segments was used. The CDR3 region of rearranged TCR beta genes was amplified from genomic DNA with a multiplex PCR assay. The amplified TCR beta libraries were sequenced on the Illumina HiSeq System as 87-base-pair reads. Per the authors' processing: A later analysis tallied tens of millions of unique TCR beta chains across the 660 or so repertoires, and about 12 million of those chains were shared by two or more donors. Raw reads were error-corrected and collapsed into unique sequences by a nearest-neighbor algorithm in which closely related sequences were merged to remove PCR and sequencing errors. Alignment of CDR3 sequences to IMGT reference sequences was used to assign V, D and J gene segments. For a sequence to be retained, at least a six-nucleotide match to both a V gene segment and a J gene segment was required. A rearrangement counted as productive if the CDR3 had no stop codons and remained in frame with V and J, and every other rearrangement counted as non-productive. CDR3 was defined by IMGT convention, running from the second conserved V-encoded cysteine to the conserved J-encoded phenylalanine. The earlier analysis of 587 of the donors excluded sequences that lacked an unambiguous match to a single V gene segment. An earlier analysis of about 590 of the donors classified V segments as functional when productive rearrangements were above 56.7% and as segregating when the standard deviation between donors was above 5%. A statistical classification framework was built for diagnosing cytomegalovirus status from the catalog of TCR beta chain sequences. V and J gene assignment, in a later analysis, came from comparing TCR nucleotide sequences with IMGT/GENE-DB human TR gene sequences. In a later analysis, CDR3 sequences and most-parsimonious VDJ recombination scenarios were assigned using the TCRdist pipeline. In a later analysis, each TCR beta chain was defined by its CDR3 amino acid sequence together with its V-gene family, and reads without a unique V-gene family were excluded. As a way to deal with suspected cross-contamination and a sequencing artifact, a later analysis dropped hundreds of nucleotide sequences that were highly shared and had low generation probability. For each public chain, a later analysis derived a clonal expansion index from normalized ranks of inferred template counts within each repertoire. Generation probabilities in a later analysis came from a VDJ recombination model fitted to out-of-frame rearrangements, and those results were checked against IGoR. A later analysis scored TCR-TCR, TCR-HLA and TCR-CMV co-occurrence with hypergeometric tests, applying a repertoire-size bias correction to TCR pairs. False discovery rates were estimated in a later analysis by permuting HLA or CMV assignments 20 times. A later analysis grouped co-occurring TCRs with DBSCAN, adding TCRdist sequence similarity when clustering within HLA-allele-positive subsets. Repertoires with fewer than 30,000 or more than 120,000 public chains were left out of co-occurrence clustering, as were several repertoires with anomalous nucleotide sharing. TCRdb stores this immuneACCESS table with in-frame sequences only. Part of the clones is absent; in the studies checked, under half of the shortfall reflects unresolved V genes, and no reason is known for the rest. That table gives V, J and clone size, and the DNA gave D and trimming. Present in this sample are 200,000 or so clones, roughly 80% of which were seen just once. The ten top clones hold about 0.25% of the sample.

This receptor was identified in a boy aged 5-17 years in good health and CMV-seronegative. Recombination joined TRBV30 with TRBJ2-7; no confident D gene assignment can be made. Sequenced sample: PBMCs. For the CDR3, the sequence is CALIFGAAEYF. The DNA reads as follows: TGTGCCTTGATCTTCGGAGCCGCCGAGTACTTC. This CDR3, with the reference TRBV30 and TRBJ2-7 proteins standing in past its ends, gives the full variable domain SQTIHQWPATLVQPVGSPLSLECTVEGTSNPNLYWYRQAAGRGLQLLFYSVGIGQISSEVPQNLSASRPQDRQFILSSKKLLLSDSGFYLCALIFGAAEYFGPGTRLTVT.